The clone carrying this TCR beta chain appeared a few times. The target antigen is unknown. The sample belongs to a study of T cell repertoires in cytomegalovirus infection. Study as a whole: Public TCR beta signature analysis indicated the presence of both CMV infection and matching HLA type. Study-level results: What dominated the ex vivo response were HLA-C-restricted CMV-specific TCR beta clonotypes.

CDR3 size: 14 residues. V lost 7 bases and J lost 4; bases outside the gene matches: 6. TCRdb reprocessed the reads with MiXCR, giving one entry per CDR3 protein. The sample yields some 280,000 distinct CDR3 sequences, around 13% seen once. The TCR comes from a human donor in good health (CMV status not recorded). Some clones in this sample may be carry-over from other donors' samples. The sequencing sample was made of PBMCs. The rearrangement joins TRBV12-3 or TRBV12-4 to TRBJ1-5; 8 nucleotides agree with TRBD1. The CDR3 region has the DNA TGTGCCAGCAAATACAGGGGGGAAAATCAGCCCCAGCATTTT. Protein sequence: CASKYRGENQPQHF.